This entry features one T cell receptor beta chain sequence. Antigen specificity is unknown. The data belong to a study of cytomegalovirus exposure and HLA in healthy donors. Study in general: Approximately 180 million T cells yielded more than 90 million unique TCR beta sequences, as an earlier analysis found.

Researchers ran the PCR with 60 Vbeta and 13 Jbeta primers. The data were produced by immunoSEQ multiplex PCR, yet TCRdb's version contains in-frame clones alone and is incomplete. The sample holds more than 85,000 clones, 65% to 80% seen once. The germline CDR1 and CDR2 sequences are SQVTM and ANQGSEA. V dropped 7 bases and J dropped 7; count of bases not matched to a gene: 18. The length of the CDR3 is 15 residues. Findings of the study overall: Researchers reportedly found TCR beta sequences accurately predicted most subjects' HLA-A and HLA-B alleles. A few chains tied to CMV proved CMV antigen-specific in vitro. The likely origin of a cluster of highly shared sequence variants was a sequencing artifact.

V usage is TRBV29-1 and J usage is TRBJ1-1; 7 positions match TRBD1. The source material was PBMCs. This sequence was found in a man younger than 45 in good health and CMV-seropositive. In DNA form, the CDR3 reads TGCAGCGCGGCCCTCGCGACAGGGTATGTTGGTGAAGCTTTCTTT. Translated, it gives CSAALATGYVGEAFF.